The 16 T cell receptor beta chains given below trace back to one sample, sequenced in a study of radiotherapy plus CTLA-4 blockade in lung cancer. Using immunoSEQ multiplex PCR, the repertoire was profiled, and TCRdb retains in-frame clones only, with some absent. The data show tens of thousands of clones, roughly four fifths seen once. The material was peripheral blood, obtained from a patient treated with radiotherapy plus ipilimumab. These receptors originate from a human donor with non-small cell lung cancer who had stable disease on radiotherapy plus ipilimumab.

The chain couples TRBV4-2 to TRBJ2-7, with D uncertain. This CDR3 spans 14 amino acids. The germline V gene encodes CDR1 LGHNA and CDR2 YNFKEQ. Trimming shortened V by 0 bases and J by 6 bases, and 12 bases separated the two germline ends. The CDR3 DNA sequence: TGTGCCAGCAGCCAAGATACGGTAGCCCTCGAGCAGTACTTC. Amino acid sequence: CASSQDTVALEQYF.

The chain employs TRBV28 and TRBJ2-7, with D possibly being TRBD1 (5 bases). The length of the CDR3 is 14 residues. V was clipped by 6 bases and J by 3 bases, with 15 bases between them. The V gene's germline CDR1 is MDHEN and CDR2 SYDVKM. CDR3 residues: CASSSRQIVYEQYF. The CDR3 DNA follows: TGTGCCAGCAGCTCAAGACAGATCGTCTACGAGCAGTACTTC.

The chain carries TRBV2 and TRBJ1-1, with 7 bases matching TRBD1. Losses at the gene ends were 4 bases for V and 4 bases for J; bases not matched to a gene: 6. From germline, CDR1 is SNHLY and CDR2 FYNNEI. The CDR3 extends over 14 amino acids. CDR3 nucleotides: TGTGCCAGCAGTGTCCGACAGGGTCGCACTGAAGCTTTCTTT. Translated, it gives CASSVRQGRTEAFF.

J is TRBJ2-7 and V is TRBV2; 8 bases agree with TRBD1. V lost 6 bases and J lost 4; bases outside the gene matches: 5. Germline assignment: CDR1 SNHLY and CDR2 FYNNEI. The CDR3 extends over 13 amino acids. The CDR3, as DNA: TGTGCCAGCAGGCGGGACAGGAGGTACGAGCAGTACTTC. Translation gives CASRRDRRYEQYF.

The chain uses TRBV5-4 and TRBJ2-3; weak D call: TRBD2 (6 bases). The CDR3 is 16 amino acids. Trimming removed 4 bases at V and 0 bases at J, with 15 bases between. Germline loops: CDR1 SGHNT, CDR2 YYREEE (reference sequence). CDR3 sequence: CASSLTGLTSTDTQYF. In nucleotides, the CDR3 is TGTGCCAGCAGCCTAACGGGACTTACTAGCACAGATACGCAGTATTTT.

CDR3: CASSLLPTSGGSGTGELFF. The CDR3 region has the DNA TGCGCCAGCAGCCTCCTGCCGACTAGCGGGGGATCGGGCACCGGGGAGCTGTTTTTT. The chain is built from TRBV5-1 and TRBJ2-2, with 12 positions matching TRBD2. The CDR3 contains 19 residues. V was pared by 4 bases and J by 4 bases, with 14 bases of the junction left unmatched. Looked up from germline, CDR1 is SGHRS and CDR2 is YFSETQ.

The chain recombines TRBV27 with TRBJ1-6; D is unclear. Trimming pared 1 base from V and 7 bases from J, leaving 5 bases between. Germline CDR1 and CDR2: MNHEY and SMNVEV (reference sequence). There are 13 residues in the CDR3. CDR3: CASSLLGNSPLHF. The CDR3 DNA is TGTGCCAGCAGTTTATTGGGGAATTCACCCCTCCACTTT.

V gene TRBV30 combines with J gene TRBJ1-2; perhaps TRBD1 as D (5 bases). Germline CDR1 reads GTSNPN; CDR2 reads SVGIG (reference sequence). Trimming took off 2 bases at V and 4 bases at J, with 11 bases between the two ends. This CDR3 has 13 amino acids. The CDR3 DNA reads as TGTGCCTGGAGTTCGAGGGGCCCCTATGGCTACACCTTC. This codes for CAWSSRGPYGYTF.

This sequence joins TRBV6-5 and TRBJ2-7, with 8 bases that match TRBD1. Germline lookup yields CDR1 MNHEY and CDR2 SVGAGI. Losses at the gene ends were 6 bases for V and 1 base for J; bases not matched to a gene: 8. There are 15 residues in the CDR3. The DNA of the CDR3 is TGTGCCAGCAGCCTTGACAGGGGACGGTCCTACGAGCAGTACTTC. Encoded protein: CASSLDRGRSYEQYF.

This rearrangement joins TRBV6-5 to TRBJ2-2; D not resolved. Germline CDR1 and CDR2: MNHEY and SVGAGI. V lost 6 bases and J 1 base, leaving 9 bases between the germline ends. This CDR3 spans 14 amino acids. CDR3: CASRFQQNTGELFF. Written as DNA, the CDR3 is TGTGCCAGCAGGTTTCAACAGAACACCGGGGAGCTGTTTTTT.

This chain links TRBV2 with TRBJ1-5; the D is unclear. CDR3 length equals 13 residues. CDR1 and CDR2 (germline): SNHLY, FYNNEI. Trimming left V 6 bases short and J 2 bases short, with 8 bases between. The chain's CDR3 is CASRFQGNQPQHF. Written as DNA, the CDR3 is TGTGCCAGCAGATTCCAGGGCAATCAGCCCCAGCATTTT.

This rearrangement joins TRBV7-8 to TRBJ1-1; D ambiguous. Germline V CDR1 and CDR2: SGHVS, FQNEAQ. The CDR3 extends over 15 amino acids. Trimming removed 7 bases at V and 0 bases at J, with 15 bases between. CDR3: CASTPTEALNTEAFF. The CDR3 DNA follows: TGTGCCAGCACCCCGACCGAGGCGTTGAACACTGAAGCTTTCTTT.

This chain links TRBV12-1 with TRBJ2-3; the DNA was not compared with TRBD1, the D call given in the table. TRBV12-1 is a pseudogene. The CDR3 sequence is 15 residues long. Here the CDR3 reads CASSSVGPNTDTQYF. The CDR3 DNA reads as TGTGCCAGCAGCTCCGTGGGCCCGAACACAGATACGCAGTATTTT.

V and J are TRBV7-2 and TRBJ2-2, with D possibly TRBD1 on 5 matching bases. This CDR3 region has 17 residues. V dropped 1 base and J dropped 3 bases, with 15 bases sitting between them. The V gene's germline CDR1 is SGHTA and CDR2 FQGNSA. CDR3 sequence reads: CASSLEAGNPHTGELFF. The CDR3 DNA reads TGTGCCAGCAGCTTAGAGGCAGGGAACCCTCACACCGGGGAGCTGTTTTTT.

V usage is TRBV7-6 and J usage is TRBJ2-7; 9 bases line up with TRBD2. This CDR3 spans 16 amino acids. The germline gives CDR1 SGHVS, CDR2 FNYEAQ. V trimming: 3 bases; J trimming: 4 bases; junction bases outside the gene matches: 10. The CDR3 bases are TGTGCCAGCAGCTTTGGCGGCGGGAGGGCCGAGTACGAGCAGTACTTC. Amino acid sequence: CASSFGGGRAEYEQYF.

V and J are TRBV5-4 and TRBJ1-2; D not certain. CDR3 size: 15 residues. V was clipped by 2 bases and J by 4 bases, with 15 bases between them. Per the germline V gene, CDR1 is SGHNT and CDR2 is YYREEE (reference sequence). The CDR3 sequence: CASSLGEGSGYGYTF. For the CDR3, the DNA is TGTGCCAGCAGCTTAGGCGAGGGAAGTGGCTATGGCTACACCTTC.